One and the same sample provided the 26 T cell receptor beta chains below, sequenced in a study of blood T cell repertoires in COVID-19. The method was immunoSEQ multiplex PCR; TCRdb's version includes in-frame clones alone and lacks a portion of them. The data show over 250,000 clones, with around 87% seen just once and about 2.1% held by the top ten. Sequencing used peripheral blood. These receptors came from a woman aged 45-60 years with acute or convalescent COVID-19.

The J gene is TRBJ1-1, the V gene TRBV4-2, with 7 bases aligning to TRBD1. Germline values: CDR1 LGHNA, CDR2 YNFKEQ. The CDR3 extends over 14 amino acids. With V trimmed by 4 bases and J by 6 bases, 8 bases remained unmatched. The CDR3 protein is CASSPLTGSSEAFF. In DNA form, the CDR3 reads TGTGCCAGCAGCCCCCTGACAGGGTCCTCTGAAGCTTTCTTT.

This rearrangement joins TRBV5-1 to TRBJ2-3; 11 bases align to TRBD1. CDR3 length: 17 residues. Looked up from germline, CDR1 is SGHRS and CDR2 is YFSETQ. J lost 0 bases, V lost 4 bases, and 7 bases had no gene match. Here the CDR3 reads CASSVDRGQVSTDTQYF. DNA of the CDR3: TGCGCCAGCAGCGTGGACAGGGGGCAAGTGAGCACAGATACGCAGTATTTT.

There are a few counts of this clone. The chain links TRBV2 to TRBJ1-2; the D is unclear. This CDR3 has 15 amino acids. CDR1 and CDR2 (germline): SNHLY, FYNNEI. Trimming left V 6 bases short and J 3 bases short, with 17 bases between. CDR3 nucleotides: TGTGCCAGCAGCCCAGATATTAACCTGCACTATGGCTACACCTTC. The encoded protein is CASSPDINLHYGYTF.

The gene calls are TRBV24-1 and TRBJ2-3; tentatively, D is TRBD2 (6 bases). V was trimmed by 5 bases and J by 0 bases, leaving 11 bases between them. Per the germline V gene, CDR1 is KGHDR and CDR2 is SFDVKD. CDR3 size: 15 residues. The CDR3 protein is CATSVRSGSTDTQYF. For the CDR3, the DNA is TGTGCCACCAGTGTAAGAAGCGGGAGCACAGATACGCAGTATTTT.

The chain employs TRBV7-8 and TRBJ2-1; TRBD2 matches at 10 bases. Per germline, CDR1 SGHVS and CDR2 FQNEAQ. The V and J ends lost 5 bases and 6 bases, in that order; junction bases with no gene match: 13. The CDR3 covers 17 residues. The CDR3 DNA sequence: TGTGCCAGCAGCCCACGGTGGAGCGGGAGGGCCATCAATGAGCAGTTCTTC. This codes for CASSPRWSGRAINEQFF. Variable domain in full (rest from reference TRBV7-8 and TRBJ2-1): GAGVSQSPRYKVAKRGQDVALRCDPISGHVSLFWYQQALGQGPEFLTYFQNEAQLDKSGLPSDRFFAERPEGSVSTLKIQRTQQEDSAVYLCASSPRWSGRAINEQFFGPGTRLTVL.

The chain couples TRBV7-2 to TRBJ2-3; 8 bases map to TRBD2. Germline lookup yields CDR1 SGHTA and CDR2 FQGNSA. CDR3 size: 18 residues. With 0 bases clipped from V and 4 bases from J, the junction kept 12 bases outside the gene matches. DNA for the CDR3: TGTGCCAGCAGCTTAGCGAATTCAGCCGGGAGGGAAGCAGATACGCAGTATTTT. This codes for CASSLANSAGREADTQYF.

The chain is built from TRBV11-2 and TRBJ2-7; weak D call: TRBD2 (5 bases). Trimming took 0 bases from V and 1 from J, leaving 10 bases between them. The CDR3 is made up of 15 amino acids. Germline lookup yields CDR1 SGHAT and CDR2 FQNNGV. The CDR3 here is CASSLERVPSYEQYF. The CDR3 bases are TGTGCCAGCAGCTTAGAGAGGGTCCCTTCCTACGAGCAGTACTTC.

This clone was counted once. The chain recombines TRBV7-8 with TRBJ1-3, with unresolved D. Germline CDR1 is SGHVS and CDR2 is FQNEAQ. The CDR3 sequence is 16 residues long. With 2 bases removed from V and 0 bases from J, the gap between germline ends came to 11 bases. CDR3 residues: CASSLSTIPSGNTIYF. The CDR3 DNA reads as TGTGCCAGCAGCTTAAGCACGATCCCCTCTGGAAACACCATATATTTT.

This clone was seen once. The chain has TRBV6-2 or TRBV6-3 and TRBJ2-1; 11 bases are a match to TRBD2. In germline, CDR1 is MNHEY, CDR2 SVGEGT. The CDR3 runs 15 residues. The ends lost 4 bases at V and 9 bases at J; junction bases unmatched: 8. CDR3 sequence (DNA): TGTGCCAGCAGTTCACTAGCGGGAGAGCAGGGTGAGCAGTTCTTC. Translating gives CASSSLAGEQGEQFF.

The count of this clone is one. The chain has TRBV5-1 and TRBJ2-5, with a possible D match to TRBD2 (5 bases). This CDR3 region has 16 residues. CDR1 and CDR2 from the germline V gene are SGHRS and YFSETQ. The V end lost 0 bases, the J end lost 1 base, and 13 bases lay between the germline ends. The CDR3 region is CASSLGAALSQETQYF. Written as DNA, the CDR3 is TGCGCCAGCAGCTTGGGAGCGGCGTTATCCCAAGAGACCCAGTACTTC.

The rearrangement joins TRBV15 to TRBJ2-5; perhaps TRBD1 as D (5 bases). Between the trimmed V and J ends, which lost 0 bases and 2 bases, there was a span of 7 bases. The CDR3 sequence is 14 residues long. CDR1 and CDR2 (germline): LNHNV, YYDKDF (reference sequence). The CDR3 DNA reads as TGTGCCACCAGCAGAGACCAGGGACAAGAGACCCAGTACTTC. Translating gives CATSRDQGQETQYF.

This chain connects TRBV10-3 to TRBJ1-5; D is uncertain. Germline V CDR1 and CDR2: ENHRY, SYGVKD. Trimming pared 5 bases from V and 0 bases from J, leaving 11 bases between. There are 15 residues in the CDR3. CDR3 nucleotides: TGTGCCATCAGTAGAGGGCAGGTTAGCAATCAGCCCCAGCATTTT. Residues: CAISRGQVSNQPQHF.

The chain recombines TRBV30 with TRBJ1-5; tentative D call: TRBD1 (6 bases). The germline V gene encodes CDR1 GTSNPN and CDR2 SVGIG (reference sequence). The CDR3 consists of 15 residues. V was clipped by 0 bases and J by 5 bases, with 14 bases between them. The CDR3 loop is CAWSVRGALDQPQHF. The CDR3 DNA is TGTGCCTGGAGTGTACGGGGGGCTCTTGATCAGCCCCAGCATTTT.

Notes on this clone: This CDR3 is also generated by other DNA sequences in the sample. CDR3 protein: CAWSGGSNQPQHF. DNA of the CDR3: TGTGCCTGGAGTGGAGGGTCAAATCAGCCCCAGCATTTT. V usage is TRBV30 and J usage is TRBJ1-5; D uncertain. The CDR3 covers 13 residues. V was clipped by 1 base and J by 4 bases, with 8 bases between them. Germline CDR1 and CDR2: GTSNPN and SVGIG (reference sequence).

The chain links TRBV2 to TRBJ2-1, with 13 bases that match TRBD2. The length of the CDR3 is 16 residues. The J segment lost 3 bases and the V segment lost 6 bases, leaving 5 bases of the junction unmatched. The germline CDR1 and CDR2 sequences are SNHLY and FYNNEI. For the CDR3, the DNA is TGTGCCAGCAGACAACTAGCGGGAGGGCGCTACAATGAGCAGTTCTTC. Its translation: CASRQLAGGRYNEQFF.

The J gene is TRBJ1-1, the V gene TRBV7-2; TRBD1 is a possible D gene (6 bases). The CDR3 spans 13 residues. V lost 5 bases, J lost 5 bases, and 12 bases lay in between. Germline V lookup: CDR1 SGHTA, CDR2 FQGNSA. CDR3 amino acids: CASSPYQGTEAFF. The CDR3 bases are TGTGCCAGCAGCCCTTATCAGGGGACTGAAGCTTTCTTT. Full variable domain (missing parts from reference TRBV7-2 and TRBJ1-1): GAGVSQSPSNKVTEKGKDVELRCDPISGHTALYWYRQSLGQGLEFLIYFQGNSAPDKSGLPSDRFSAERTGGSVSTLTIQRTQQEDSAVYLCASSPYQGTEAFFGQGTRLTVV.

This clone was observed a single time. This rearrangement joins TRBV24-1 to TRBJ2-3; 10 bases are a match to TRBD1. Germline CDR1 reads KGHDR; CDR2 reads SFDVKD. The CDR3 is 15 residues long. Trimming removed 9 bases from V and 4 bases from J; junction bases left unmatched: 9. In DNA, the CDR3 is TGTGCCACCGGGCCCCGAGGACAGGGGGCAGATACGCAGTATTTT. This encodes CATGPRGQGADTQYF.

This chain uses TRBV5-1 with TRBJ2-1; 8 bases agree with TRBD2. V was pared by 1 base and J by 6 bases, with 18 bases of the junction left unmatched. CDR3 size: 19 residues. From germline, CDR1 is SGHRS and CDR2 YFSETQ. Here the CDR3 reads CASSLIPSRLARESNEQFF. The CDR3 DNA reads as TGCGCCAGCAGCTTGATTCCATCTCGACTAGCGCGGGAGTCCAATGAGCAGTTCTTC.

The chain is built from TRBV5-4 and TRBJ2-7; D unclear. Germline V CDR1 and CDR2: SGHNT, YYREEE (reference sequence). The CDR3 contains 14 residues. V lost 3 bases to trimming and J lost 0 bases, with 10 bases between them. The DNA for the CDR3 is TGTGCCAGCAGCTCCCGCTCGGGCTCCTACGAGCAGTACTTC. Its translation: CASSSRSGSYEQYF.

The CDR3 bases are TGTGCCAGCTCTGTACGACAGGGCTATGGCTACACCTTC. Its translation is CASSVRQGYGYTF. V and J are TRBV27 and TRBJ1-2, with 7 nucleotides matching TRBD1. V trimming: 8 bases; J trimming: 4 bases; junction bases outside the gene matches: 7. The germline gives CDR1 MNHEY, CDR2 SMNVEV (reference sequence). CDR3 length equals 13 residues.

J is TRBJ2-7 and V is TRBV28; D perhaps matches TRBD2 (5 bases). The germline CDR1 and CDR2 sequences are MDHEN and SYDVKM. V shed 9 bases and J shed 0 bases, with 12 bases lying between them. The CDR3 length is 13 residues. CDR3 sequence reads: CASRREDSYEQYF. The CDR3 DNA is TGTGCCAGTAGACGGGAAGACTCCTACGAGCAGTACTTC.

The V and J genes are TRBV7-2 and TRBJ2-1; TRBD2 aligns across 13 bases. V dropped 2 bases and J dropped 9; count of bases not matched to a gene: 4. This CDR3 has 15 amino acids. Germline CDR1 reads SGHTA; CDR2 reads FQGNSA. The DNA of the CDR3 is TGTGCCAGCAGCTTAACAAGACTAGCGGGAGGTGAGCAGTTCTTC. Protein: CASSLTRLAGGEQFF.

The V and J genes are TRBV4-3 and TRBJ2-2, with no clear D. Per germline, CDR1 LGHNA and CDR2 YSLEER. V lost 1 base, J lost 3 bases, and 6 bases lay in between. The CDR3 contains 14 residues. In DNA, the CDR3 is TGCGCCAGCAGCCAAGTCCAGGACACCGGGGAGCTGTTTTTT. It codes for CASSQVQDTGELFF.

This chain uses TRBV24-1 with TRBJ2-3; 8 bases are a match to TRBD1. V shed 5 bases, J shed 2 bases, and the junction held 8 bases outside the gene matches. In germline, CDR1 is KGHDR, CDR2 SFDVKD. CDR3 length equals 16 residues. CDR3 loop: CATSAVGQGPTDTQYF. In DNA, the CDR3 is TGTGCCACCAGTGCGGTAGGACAGGGACCCACAGATACGCAGTATTTT.

The sample holds one count of this clone. The chain has TRBV29-1 and TRBJ1-1; maybe TRBD1 (5 bases). Per the germline V gene, CDR1 is SQVTM and CDR2 is ANQGSEA. The CDR3 is 13 residues long. V shed 6 bases and J shed 1 base, with 12 bases lying between them. CDR3 sequence: CSVSIGQNTEAFF. CDR3 nucleotide sequence: TGCAGCGTCTCCATCGGACAGAACACTGAAGCTTTCTTT. The entire variable domain, with the rest obtained from reference TRBV29-1 and TRBJ1-1, is as follows: SAVISQKPSRDICQRGTSLTIQCQVDSQVTMMFWYRQQPGQSLTLIATANQGSEATYESGFVIDKFPISRPNLTFSTLTVSNMSPEDSSIYLCSVSIGQNTEAFFGQGTRLTVV.

The chain couples TRBV7-3 to TRBJ2-3, with D tentatively TRBD1 (5 bases). The CDR3 spans 15 residues. Germline V gives CDR1 SGHTA, CDR2 FQGTGA. Trimming pared 5 bases from V and 0 bases from J, leaving 12 bases between. The CDR3 spells CASSKGPGSTDTQYF. The CDR3, as DNA: TGTGCCAGCAGCAAGGGGCCAGGGAGCACAGATACGCAGTATTTT.